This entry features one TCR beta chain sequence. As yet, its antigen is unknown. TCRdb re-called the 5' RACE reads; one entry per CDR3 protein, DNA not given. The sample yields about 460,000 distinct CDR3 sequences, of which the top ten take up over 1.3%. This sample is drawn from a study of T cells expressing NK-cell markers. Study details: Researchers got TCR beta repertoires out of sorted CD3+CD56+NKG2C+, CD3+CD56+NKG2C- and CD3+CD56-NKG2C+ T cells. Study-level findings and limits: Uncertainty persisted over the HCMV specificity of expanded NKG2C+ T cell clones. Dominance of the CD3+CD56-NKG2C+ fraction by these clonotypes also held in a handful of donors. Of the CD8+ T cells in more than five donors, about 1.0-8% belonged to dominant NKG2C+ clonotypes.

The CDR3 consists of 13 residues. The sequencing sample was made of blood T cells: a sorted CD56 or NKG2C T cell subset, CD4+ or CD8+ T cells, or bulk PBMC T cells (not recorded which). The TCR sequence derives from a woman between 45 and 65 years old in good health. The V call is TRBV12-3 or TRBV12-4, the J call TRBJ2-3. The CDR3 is CASTKIRADTQYF.